This entry describes one TCR beta chain. The antigen is unknown. The protocol was immunoSEQ multiplex PCR, while the TCRdb copy is restricted to in-frame clones and leaves out a portion. The sample lists roughly 60,000 clones; around 83% were seen once. The sample belongs to a study of OX40 agonist ivuxolimab in advanced cancers. Study details: Age averaged 60 years (range roughly 23 to 79), and more than 80% were male.

V was pared by 1 base and J by 4 bases, with 14 bases between. The CDR3 covers 15 residues. In germline, CDR1 is LGHNA, CDR2 YSLEER. Study-wide findings and caveats: Blood T cells, both CD4+ and CD8+, expanded clonally by week 6 at 0.1 to 3.0 mg/kg. Some of the lowest clonal expansion was seen in partial responders at 0.1-3.0 mg/kg.

The sequenced sample was CD4+ or CD8+ T cells sorted from blood, obtained in a trial of the OX40 agonist ivuxolimab. The chain employs TRBV4-3 and TRBJ2-7, with D tentatively TRBD2 (6 bases). This receptor was taken from an adult with an advanced solid tumor such as melanoma, head and neck, liver or kidney cancer. The CDR3 here is CASSQGVLGGYEQYF. The CDR3 DNA is TGCGCCAGCAGCCAAGGGGTGCTTGGGGGGTACGAGCAGTACTTC.